This T cell receptor beta chain stems from a study of T-cell reconstitution after alpha-beta-depleted transplantation in children. Using unique molecular identifiers, the investigators prepared the TCRbeta library. TCRdb itself ran the PCR reads through MiXCR, one entry per CDR3 protein. The table records approximately 520,000 distinct CDR3 sequences, roughly 33% of them present only once. This CDR3 is built from 14 residues. Per germline, CDR1 SGHTA and CDR2 FQGNSA. Trimming removed 0 bases from V and 6 bases from J; junction bases left unmatched: 5. The rearrangement links TRBV7-2 to TRBJ2-7, with 7 positions matching TRBD1. Source: PBMCs from the stem cell graft donor, taken from the stem cell graft. This clonotype was sampled from a human donor who donated a stem cell graft to a child with aplastic anemia. The chain's CDR3 is CASSLALRGSEQYF. The CDR3, as DNA: TGTGCCAGCAGCTTAGCCCTCAGGGGGAGCGAGCAGTACTTC.